The clone carrying this T cell receptor beta chain was detected a few times. The antigen remains unidentified. PCR was performed a second time for about 7 to 12 cycles using a sample-barcoded 5' primer and a J-beta primer mix. Tagging of each cDNA molecule was performed by a template-switch adaptor with 12 random nucleotides. TCRdb itself ran the 5' RACE reads through MiXCR, one entry per CDR3 protein. Of about 680,000 distinct CDR3 sequences listed, about half are singletons. The CDR3 contains 13 residues. Germline V lookup: CDR1 SQVTM, CDR2 ANQGSEA. V dropped 5 bases and J dropped 0 bases, with 9 bases sitting between them. These data originate in a study of blood T cells in healthy people across ages. Whole-study findings and limits: Long-lived donors exceeded aged donors in naive CD4+ cells and diversity. Estimates of total diversity, which came from one million sequenced T cells, were considered to be underestimates. Naive and antigen-experienced cells were not separated, limiting conclusive comparison.

The chain couples TRBV29-1 to TRBJ2-3; D unresolved. The receptor comes from a woman aged 55-69 years in good health. The sample was blood. Here the CDR3 reads CSVLLYSTDTQYF. CDR3 bases: TGCAGCGTTCTATTGTATAGCACAGATACGCAGTATTTT.